The 23 T cell receptor beta chains below were found in one sample sequenced in a study of blood T cell repertoires in COVID-19. Clones were read by immunoSEQ multiplex PCR, and TCRdb kept only the in-frame ones, dropping some. The table includes 200,000 to 300,000 clones, 88% detected once. The sample taken for sequencing was peripheral blood. These receptors all come from a woman between 40 and 55 years old who had recovered from COVID-19.

J is TRBJ1-2 and V is TRBV18; tentatively, D is TRBD1 (5 bases). Germline loops: CDR1 KGHSH, CDR2 LQKENI. Trimming removed 3 bases from V and 1 base from J, with 12 bases in between. This CDR3 contains 15 residues. For the CDR3, the DNA is TGTGCCAGCTCACCGACAGCAGGTCATAACTATGGCTACACCTTC. Its translation: CASSPTAGHNYGYTF. Looking up the rest from reference TRBV18 and TRBJ1-2 gives the full variable domain: NAGVMQNPRHLVRRRGQEARLRCSPMKGHSHVYWYRQLPEEGLKFMVYLQKENIIDESGMPKERFSAEFPKEGPSILRIQQVVRGDSAAYFCASSPTAGHNYGYTFGSGTRLTVV.

This chain uses TRBV19 with TRBJ2-7, with D possibly being TRBD1 (5 bases). Germline V gives CDR1 LNHDA, CDR2 SQIVND (reference sequence). V lost 2 bases, J lost 3 bases, and 11 bases lay in between. The CDR3 is 14 amino acids. In DNA, the CDR3 is TGTGCCAGTAGTATAAGGGGTTCCTACTACGAGCAGTACTTC. It is translated as CASSIRGSYYEQYF.

This clone occurred a few times. The CDR3: CASSSRDFDYEQYF. The CDR3 DNA is TGTGCCAGCAGCTCCCGGGACTTTGACTACGAGCAGTACTTC. This sequence joins TRBV5-4 and TRBJ2-7; D possibly corresponds to TRBD2 (6 bases). CDR3 size: 14 residues. V shed 3 bases and J shed 3 bases, with 13 bases lying between them. Germline V gene data show CDR1 as SGHNT and CDR2 as YYREEE (reference sequence).

The chain is built from TRBV9 and TRBJ2-7, with D unresolved. CDR1 SGDLS and CDR2 YYNGEE come from the germline V gene. The CDR3 is 13 amino acids. Trimming cost V 4 bases and J 3 bases, with 11 bases left between them. CDR3 protein: CASSPPLLYEQYF. In nucleotides, the CDR3 is TGTGCCAGCAGCCCTCCACTACTCTACGAGCAGTACTTC.

This rearrangement joins TRBV19 to TRBJ2-2; D might be TRBD2 (6 bases). The V and J ends lost 6 bases and 5 bases respectively, with 16 bases between them. This CDR3 has 15 residues. The germline V gene has CDR1 LNHDA and CDR2 SQIVND (reference sequence). CDR3 protein: CASRPPGLTTGELFF. The CDR3 DNA reads as TGTGCCAGTAGACCCCCTGGACTAACTACCGGGGAGCTGTTTTTT.

The V and J genes are TRBV7-2 and TRBJ1-1; 8 positions agree with TRBD1. CDR3 length equals 14 residues. The V segment lost 3 bases and the J segment 10 bases; nucleotides outside the gene matches: 10. CDR1 SGHTA and CDR2 FQGNSA come from the germline V gene. The CDR3: CASSFGTGLMGAFF. The CDR3, as DNA: TGTGCCAGCAGCTTCGGGACAGGCCTTATGGGAGCTTTCTTT.

The rearrangement uses TRBV6-5 and TRBJ1-2; D gene unclear. The CDR3 is 12 amino acids. V was pared by 6 bases and J by 5 bases, with 10 bases between. The germline CDR1 and CDR2 sequences are MNHEY and SVGAGI. The CDR3 nucleotides are TGTGCCAGCAGGAGTACCGCGTATGGCTACACCTTC. It translates to CASRSTAYGYTF.

The chain recombines TRBV30 with TRBJ2-2, with a tentative D call TRBD2 (5 bases). V lost 1 base to trimming and J lost 7 bases, with 10 bases between them. This CDR3 has 13 amino acids. Germline V gene lookup returns CDR1 GTSNPN and CDR2 SVGIG (reference sequence). In nucleotides, the CDR3 is TGTGCCTGGAGTGGGACTTATTACGGGGAGCTGTTTTTT. As protein: CAWSGTYYGELFF.

The chain has TRBV6-5 and TRBJ1-2; D is uncertain. The CDR3 runs 16 residues. Looked up from germline, CDR1 is MNHEY and CDR2 is SVGAGI. The V end lost 2 bases, the J end lost 2 bases, and 15 bases lay between the germline ends. The CDR3 loop is CASSYPPGGGNYGYTF. The CDR3, as DNA: TGTGCCAGCAGTTACCCCCCGGGCGGAGGGAACTATGGCTACACCTTC.

This clone was picked up a small number of times. This chain joins TRBV29-1 and TRBJ1-2; D may be TRBD1 (6 bases). Germline assignment: CDR1 SQVTM and CDR2 ANQGSEA. This CDR3 spans 17 amino acids. V lost 6 bases, J lost 4 bases, and 27 bases lay in between. The CDR3 loop reads CSVPQRPQGSVLYGYTF. CDR3 nucleotides: TGCAGCGTACCCCAAAGACCTCAGGGGTCGGTCCTCTATGGCTACACCTTC. The entire variable domain, with the rest obtained from reference TRBV29-1 and TRBJ1-2, is as follows: SAVISQKPSRDICQRGTSLTIQCQVDSQVTMMFWYRQQPGQSLTLIATANQGSEATYESGFVIDKFPISRPNLTFSTLTVSNMSPEDSSIYLCSVPQRPQGSVLYGYTFGSGTRLTVV.

This chain uses TRBV6-5 with TRBJ2-2, with 7 bases fitting TRBD1. V shed 5 bases and J 0 bases; nucleotides not matched to a gene: 3. CDR3 length: 15 residues. The V gene's germline CDR1 is MNHEY and CDR2 SVGAGI. CDR3 bases: TGTGCCAGCAGTCTGACAGGGCCGAACACCGGGGAGCTGTTTTTT. It translates to CASSLTGPNTGELFF.

The CDR3 DNA reads as TGTGCCAGCAGAAGATGGGAGGGTGTGTCCCCCTACGAGCAGTACGTC. Translated: CASRRWEGVSPYEQYV. The gene calls are TRBV3-1 (or the pseudogene TRBV3-2) and TRBJ2-7; 7 bases match TRBD2. Germline V gene lookup returns CDR1 LGHDT and CDR2 YNNKEL (reference sequence). With V trimmed by 6 bases and J by 2 bases, 13 bases remained unmatched. The CDR3 length is 16 residues.

The gene calls are TRBV7-2 and TRBJ1-1; no reliable D call. Deletions cut 3 bases from V and 2 bases from J, with 7 bases between. The CDR3 totals 13 residues. Looked up from germline, CDR1 is SGHTA and CDR2 is FQGNSA. In DNA form, the CDR3 reads TGTGCCAGCAGCTTGGGCATAAACACTGAAGCTTTCTTT. This codes for CASSLGINTEAFF.

The V call is TRBV19, the J call TRBJ2-7, with D possibly TRBD2 on 5 matching bases. Germline V gene lookup returns CDR1 LNHDA and CDR2 SQIVND (reference sequence). V shed 1 base and J shed 0 bases, with 10 bases lying between them. The CDR3 length is 15 residues. CDR3 in amino acids: CASSIVGSPSYEQYF. In DNA, the CDR3 is TGTGCCAGTAGTATAGTGGGGAGCCCCTCCTACGAGCAGTACTTC. Looking up the rest from reference TRBV19 and TRBJ2-7 gives the full variable domain: DGGITQSPKYLFRKEGQNVTLSCEQNLNHDAMYWYRQDPGQGLRLIYYSQIVNDFQKGDIAEGYSVSREKKESFPLTVTSAQKNPTAFYLCASSIVGSPSYEQYFGPGTRLTVT.

This chain links TRBV5-4 with TRBJ2-5, with D possibly TRBD2 on 6 matching bases. Germline V gives CDR1 SGHNT, CDR2 YYREEE (reference sequence). This CDR3 has 14 residues. Between the trimmed V and J ends, which lost 0 bases and 7 bases, there was a span of 13 bases. The CDR3 is CASSLAGEGVTQYF. CDR3 nucleotide sequence: TGTGCCAGCAGCTTGGCGGGGGAAGGAGTGACCCAGTACTTC.

V and J are TRBV16 and TRBJ1-2; TRBD1 is a possible D gene (5 bases). The CDR3 has 15 residues. The V gene lost 2 bases and the J gene lost 2 bases, with 12 bases spanning the gap. The V gene's germline CDR1 is KGHSY and CDR2 FQNENV. CDR3 in amino acids: CASSQMPRGNYGYTF. CDR3 bases: TGTGCCAGCAGCCAAATGCCCCGGGGGAACTATGGCTACACCTTC.

The chain recombines TRBV10-3 with TRBJ2-1, with TRBD2 as a possible D gene (6 bases). The CDR3 runs to 16 residues. Trimming removed 2 bases from V and 2 bases from J, with 13 bases in between. Germline CDR1 is ENHRY and CDR2 is SYGVKD. CDR3 DNA: TGTGCCATCAGTGAGCGGGGGATGCGCCCCTACAATGAGCAGTTCTTC. This translates into CAISERGMRPYNEQFF.

The chain couples TRBV5-1 to TRBJ2-7; 7 bases line up with TRBD1. With 7 bases clipped from V and 4 bases from J, the junction kept 8 bases outside the gene matches. This CDR3 contains 13 residues. Looked up from germline, CDR1 is SGHRS and CDR2 is YFSETQ. CDR3 loop: CASRRQGVYEQYF. CDR3 in DNA: TGCGCCAGCCGCCGACAGGGTGTGTACGAGCAGTACTTC.

The chain has TRBV30 and TRBJ2-1; 8 nucleotides align to TRBD2. The CDR3 consists of 15 residues. The germline V gene encodes CDR1 GTSNPN and CDR2 SVGIG (reference sequence). J lost 8 bases, V lost 3 bases, and 12 bases had no gene match. The CDR3 nucleotides are TGTGCCTGGAGGGGTGTGGGCGGGAGGCAGTATGAGCAGTTCTTC. Its protein product is CAWRGVGGRQYEQFF.

This clone was observed once. The J gene is TRBJ1-5, the V gene TRBV2, with D maybe TRBD1 (6 bases). CDR3 size: 15 residues. V shed 2 bases and J shed 7 bases, with 15 bases lying between them. Germline V CDR1 and CDR2: SNHLY, FYNNEI. The chain's CDR3 is CASSETTGGQQPQHF. The CDR3 nucleotides are TGTGCCAGCAGTGAAACCACCGGGGGGCAACAGCCCCAGCATTTT.

This clone appeared a few times. Here the CDR3 DNA reads TGTGCCAGCAGTTACAGACGGGAACACGAGCAGTACGTC. This sequence encodes CASSYRREHEQYV. V and J are TRBV6-6 and TRBJ2-7; D might be TRBD2 (5 bases). V dropped 2 bases and J dropped 5 bases, with 10 bases sitting between them. Germline V gene data show CDR1 as MNHNY and CDR2 as SVGAGI (reference sequence). The CDR3 length is 13 residues.

The chain couples TRBV7-8 to TRBJ2-1, with 7 bases matching TRBD2. Germline V gene lookup returns CDR1 SGHVS and CDR2 FQNEAQ. CDR3 length: 18 amino acids. J lost 3 bases, V lost 4 bases, and 15 bases had no gene match. For the CDR3, the DNA is TGTGCCAGCAGCTCCCCAGGTGGGGGGGACTACAACTACAATGAGCAGTTCTTC. This encodes CASSSPGGGDYNYNEQFF.

V gene TRBV10-3 combines with J gene TRBJ2-1; D perhaps matches TRBD2 (6 bases). V lost 2 bases, J lost 2 bases, and 7 bases lay in between. The V gene's germline CDR1 is ENHRY and CDR2 SYGVKD. The CDR3 contains 14 residues. The chain's CDR3 is CAISEPGAYNEQFF. The CDR3 coding sequence is TGTGCCATCAGTGAGCCGGGGGCCTACAATGAGCAGTTCTTC.